These 29 T cell receptor beta chains were sequenced from one sample in a study of cytomegalovirus exposure and HLA in healthy donors. The PCR was carried out with 60 Vbeta primers and 13 Jbeta primers. Sequenced by immunoSEQ multiplex PCR; TCRdb stores in-frame clones only, minus some. The sample has 150,000 to 200,000 clones, 70% to 80% seen once. Sequencing was carried out using PBMCs. The receptors were sampled from a woman between 50 and 59 years old in good health and CMV-seronegative.

The J gene is TRBJ1-4, the V gene TRBV6-6; 9 nucleotides align to TRBD1. This CDR3 contains 13 residues. Germline V lookup: CDR1 MNHNY, CDR2 SVGAGI (reference sequence). J was trimmed by 8 bases and V by 4 bases; bases with no gene match: 2. CDR3 sequence (DNA): TGTGCCAGCAGTTCCGGGACAGGGGAAAAACTGTTTTTT. Protein product: CASSSGTGEKLFF.

The chain uses TRBV5-1 and TRBJ1-5; the D gene is possibly TRBD1 (5 bases). The CDR3 runs 15 residues. The V gene lost 0 bases and the J gene lost 6 bases, with 13 bases spanning the gap. CDR1 is SGHRS and CDR2 is YFSETQ in the germline V gene. In nucleotides, the CDR3 is TGCGCCAGCAGCTTGGACGGTGACAGAGGTCAGCCCCAGCATTTT. Amino acids: CASSLDGDRGQPQHF.

The rearrangement uses TRBV7-2 and TRBJ2-5; 8 positions agree with TRBD1. The DNA end favors TRBJ2-7, so the J call may be wrong. Germline assignment: CDR1 SGHTA and CDR2 FQGNSA. The length of the CDR3 is 15 residues. The CDR3 DNA reads TGTGCCAGCAGCTTTCCCGGGACAGGAAGACACGAGCAGTACTTC. It yields the protein CASSFPGTGRHEQYF.

The V gene is TRBV5-1, the J gene TRBJ1-1; D gene unclear. The V end was cut by 3 bases, the J end by 2 bases, with 8 bases between. The CDR3 loop spans 13 amino acids. CDR1 SGHRS and CDR2 YFSETQ come from the germline V gene. As DNA, the CDR3 is TGCGCCAGCAGCTCTCCGAGCAACACTGAAGCTTTCTTT. It is translated as CASSSPSNTEAFF.

This clone came up once. The chain has TRBV9 and TRBJ1-3, with D possibly matching TRBD1 (5 bases). Trimming took 3 bases from V and 0 from J, leaving 13 bases between them. CDR3 length equals 16 residues. The germline V gene encodes CDR1 SGDLS and CDR2 YYNGEE. For the CDR3, the DNA is TGTGCCAGCAGCGCCGGGGGAGGGAGCTCTGGAAACACCATATATTTT. It specifies CASSAGGGSSGNTIYF.

The gene calls are TRBV15 and TRBJ1-1; 7 bases are a match to TRBD1. This CDR3 spans 14 amino acids. V shed 5 bases and J 4 bases; nucleotides not matched to a gene: 7. CDR1 is LNHNV, CDR2 YYDKDF, per germline (reference sequence). Here the CDR3 reads CATSARQGSTEAFF. The CDR3, as DNA: TGTGCCACCAGCGCCCGACAGGGTAGCACTGAAGCTTTCTTT.

The chain combines TRBV28 with TRBJ1-4; 7 bases line up with TRBD1. This CDR3 region has 16 residues. Losses at the gene ends were 3 bases for V and 0 bases for J; bases not matched to a gene: 4. Germline CDR1 is MDHEN and CDR2 is SYDVKM. In nucleotides, the CDR3 is TGTGCCAGCAGTTTGTGGCAGGGGGCAACTAATGAAAAACTGTTTTTT. This sequence encodes CASSLWQGATNEKLFF.

This clone occurred once. This chain connects TRBV19 to TRBJ1-2; weak D call: TRBD1 (5 bases). The CDR3 is made up of 14 amino acids. From germline, CDR1 is LNHDA and CDR2 SQIVND (reference sequence). Trimming pared 3 bases from V and 2 bases from J, leaving 10 bases between. CDR3: CASSIGTGNYGYTF. The DNA of the CDR3 is TGTGCCAGTAGTATCGGAACAGGAAACTATGGCTACACCTTC. Combining the CDR3 with reference TRBV19 and TRBJ1-2 gives the whole variable domain DGGITQSPKYLFRKEGQNVTLSCEQNLNHDAMYWYRQDPGQGLRLIYYSQIVNDFQKGDIAEGYSVSREKKESFPLTVTSAQKNPTAFYLCASSIGTGNYGYTFGSGTRLTVV.

The V and J genes are TRBV7-9 and TRBJ1-3, with D perhaps TRBD1 (6 bases). Germline V lookup: CDR1 SEHNR, CDR2 FQNEAQ (reference sequence). The CDR3 runs to 17 residues. V shed 5 bases and J shed 2 bases, with 19 bases lying between them. CDR3 loop: CASSREQGLSPGNTIYF. DNA of the CDR3: TGTGCCAGCAGCCGCGAACAGGGCCTCTCCCCTGGAAACACCATATATTTT.

With respect to this clone: This same CDR3 is encoded by further DNA sequences in the sample. The V call is TRBV7-2, the J call TRBJ2-2, with TRBD1 matching 8 bases. This CDR3 is 16 amino acids long. The germline CDR1 and CDR2 sequences are SGHTA and FQGNSA. J was trimmed by 0 bases and V by 5 bases; bases with no gene match: 5. In DNA, the CDR3 is TGTGCCAGCAGCCCCTGGACAGGGACGAACACCGGGGAGCTGTTTTTT. It yields the protein CASSPWTGTNTGELFF.

This clone has just one count. This chain joins TRBV14 and TRBJ1-2; TRBD1 might be the D (6 bases). CDR1 is SGHDN, CDR2 FVKESK, per germline. The ends were cut back, 4 bases at V and 4 bases at J, with 10 bases in the middle. This CDR3 has 13 residues. CDR3 region: CASSPDRTYGYTF. The CDR3 DNA sequence: TGTGCCAGCAGCCCCGACAGGACCTATGGCTACACCTTC.

The J gene is TRBJ1-5, the V gene TRBV5-8, with D perhaps TRBD1 (6 bases). Germline V gene sequence: CDR1 SGHTS, CDR2 YDEGEE. The CDR3 covers 14 residues. Trimming took off 1 base at V and 3 bases at J, with 8 bases between the two ends. This CDR3 reads CASSLRDNNQPQHF. Here the CDR3 DNA reads TGTGCCAGCAGCTTGAGGGACAACAATCAGCCCCAGCATTTT.

This clone came up a few times. The chain employs TRBV29-1 and TRBJ2-5; possible D gene TRBD1, 5 bases. The germline V gene has CDR1 SQVTM and CDR2 ANQGSEA. The CDR3 runs to 13 residues. V dropped 0 bases and J dropped 6 bases, with 11 bases sitting between them. CDR3 in DNA: TGCAGCGTTGAAGACCCAGGGTTGAAGACCCAGTACTTC. This codes for CSVEDPGLKTQYF.

The chain couples TRBV19 to TRBJ1-1; TRBD1 might be the D (5 bases). Germline CDR1 reads LNHDA; CDR2 reads SQIVND (reference sequence). The CDR3 length is 13 residues. The ends were cut back, 7 bases at V and 0 bases at J, with 9 bases in the middle. The CDR3: CASTTTVNTEAFF. CDR3 nucleotides: TGTGCCAGTACCACGACAGTGAACACTGAAGCTTTCTTT.

The gene calls are TRBV5-6 and TRBJ2-7, with 7 positions matching TRBD1. J was trimmed by 2 bases and V by 4 bases; bases with no gene match: 6. Germline CDR1 is SGHDT and CDR2 is YYEEEE. The CDR3 has 14 amino acids. CDR3 sequence (DNA): TGTGCCAGCAGCGGTGGGACAGCAACCTACGAGCAGTACTTC. Translating gives CASSGGTATYEQYF.

The chain joins TRBV6-1 to TRBJ1-5; no reliable D call. This CDR3 has 13 amino acids. CDR1 is MNHNS and CDR2 is SASEGT in the germline V gene. V lost 2 bases and J 6 bases, leaving 8 bases between the germline ends. The CDR3 bases are TGTGCCAGCAGTGAAAACCGGGGTCAGCCCCAGCATTTT. Translation gives CASSENRGQPQHF.

V gene TRBV19 combines with J gene TRBJ2-1; TRBD2 matches at 7 bases. The germline CDR1 and CDR2 sequences are LNHDA and SQIVND (reference sequence). V trimming: 4 bases; J trimming: 4 bases; junction bases outside the gene matches: 13. The CDR3 consists of 17 residues. The DNA of the CDR3 is TGTGCCAGTAGTACCCAAGGCCCAGCGGGATTTTACAATGAGCAGTTCTTC. Amino acids: CASSTQGPAGFYNEQFF.

Ten or more counts support this clone. V gene TRBV2 combines with J gene TRBJ1-6, with unresolved D. CDR1 SNHLY and CDR2 FYNNEI come from the germline V gene. The CDR3 is 14 residues long. The V and J ends lost 4 bases and 6 bases respectively, with 10 bases between them. The CDR3: CASSVFRSNSPLHF. The DNA of the CDR3 is TGTGCCAGCAGTGTATTCCGGAGTAATTCACCCCTCCACTTT.

The chain carries TRBV6-5 and TRBJ1-2; D is perhaps TRBD1 (6 bases). V lost 0 bases, J lost 6 bases, and 11 bases lay in between. CDR3 size: 14 residues. The germline CDR1 and CDR2 sequences are MNHEY and SVGAGI. The CDR3 loop is CASSYSAGADGYTF. The DNA of the CDR3 is TGTGCCAGCAGTTACTCGGCAGGGGCTGATGGCTACACCTTC.

J is TRBJ2-2 and V is TRBV11-3, with D possibly being TRBD1 (6 bases). The CDR3 runs to 16 residues. V lost 3 bases and J lost 6, with 17 bases in between. CDR1 and CDR2 from the germline V gene are SGHNT and YENEEA. Here the CDR3 DNA reads TGTGCCAGCAGCTTGGGGGCAGCCGCCCGTGCCGGGGAGCTGTTTTTT. Translation: CASSLGAAARAGELFF.

The rearrangement links TRBV10-1 to TRBJ2-1; 7 bases fit TRBD2. V gave up 3 bases and J gave up 5 bases; unmatched junction bases: 7. This CDR3 is 15 amino acids long. CDR1 and CDR2 from the germline V gene are WNHNN and SYGVQD (reference sequence). Here the CDR3 reads CASSEWASGNNEQFF. CDR3 DNA: TGCGCCAGCAGTGAATGGGCTAGCGGCAACAATGAGCAGTTCTTC.

The CDR3 nucleotides are TGTGCCAGCAGTCCCATAGACAGGGGTAAAAAGGGGACTGAAGCTTTCTTT. Residues: CASSPIDRGKKGTEAFF. V usage is TRBV28 and J usage is TRBJ1-1; 8 bases align to TRBD1. The CDR3 has 17 amino acids. With V trimmed by 5 bases and J by 5 bases, 16 bases remained unmatched. Germline V gives CDR1 MDHEN, CDR2 SYDVKM.

The chain joins TRBV12-5 to TRBJ1-6, with D unclear. This CDR3 is 13 amino acids long. Trimming took 7 bases from V and 9 from J, leaving 13 bases between them. Germline CDR1 reads LGHNT; CDR2 reads FRNRAP. The CDR3 coding sequence is TGTGCTAGTGCTCTAGAAGTAGGTTCACCCCTCCACTTT. Its protein is CASALEVGSPLHF.

The CDR3 region has the DNA TGTGCCAGCTCACCACCGGGGCTTGGCTCCTACAATGAGCAGTTCTTC. Translated, it gives CASSPPGLGSYNEQFF. The V gene is TRBV18, the J gene TRBJ2-1, with D possibly matching TRBD1 (5 bases). Trimming removed 0 bases from V and 0 bases from J, with 9 bases in between. From germline, CDR1 is KGHSH and CDR2 LQKENI. The CDR3 sequence is 16 residues long.

The chain links TRBV6-5 to TRBJ2-7; 7 bases map to TRBD1. The J segment lost 6 bases and the V segment lost 2 bases, leaving 7 bases of the junction unmatched. CDR1 is MNHEY and CDR2 is SVGAGI in the germline V gene. The CDR3 has 14 amino acids. The CDR3 DNA sequence: TGTGCCAGCAGTTACCAGACAGGGACCGGCGAGCAGTACTTC. It translates to CASSYQTGTGEQYF.

The chain joins TRBV15 to TRBJ1-5; 8 bases map to TRBD1. Trimming cost V 3 bases and J 8 bases; bases outside gene matches: 6. CDR1 and CDR2 (germline): LNHNV, YYDKDF (reference sequence). CDR3 length: 14 residues. The CDR3 here is CATSRGQETEPQHF. CDR3 coding DNA: TGTGCCACCAGCAGGGGACAGGAGACGGAGCCCCAGCATTTT. Full variable domain (outside the CDR3, taken from reference TRBV15 and TRBJ1-5): DAMVIQNPRYQVTQFGKPVTLSCSQTLNHNVMYWYQQKSSQAPKLLFHYYDKDFNNEADTPDNFQSRRPNTSFCFLDIRSPGLGDTAMYLCATSRGQETEPQHFGDGTRLSIL.

The table lists this clone with a few counts. The chain is built from TRBV15 and TRBJ1-5; TRBD1 might be the D (5 bases). With 5 bases removed from V and 0 bases from J, the gap between germline ends came to 11 bases. CDR3 size: 15 residues. Germline V gene lookup returns CDR1 LNHNV and CDR2 YYDKDF (reference sequence). CDR3 protein: CATSRPGGSNQPQHF. The CDR3 nucleotides are TGTGCCACCAGCCGCCCGGGGGGTAGCAATCAGCCCCAGCATTTT.

This clone was observed a few times. The chain combines TRBV18 with TRBJ1-3; 7 bases line up with TRBD1. CDR3 length: 17 amino acids. Germline CDR1 KGHSH, CDR2 LQKENI. V dropped 2 bases and J dropped 1; count of bases not matched to a gene: 8. CDR3 coding DNA: TGTGCCAGCTCACCATACGGGGACAGTGGTTCTGGAAACACCATATATTTT. The encoded protein is CASSPYGDSGSGNTIYF.

The chain recombines TRBV7-2 with TRBJ1-2; possibly TRBD1 for D (5 bases). The ends were cut back, 1 base at V and 14 bases at J, with 17 bases in the middle. Germline V gene sequence: CDR1 SGHTA, CDR2 FQGNSA. The CDR3 consists of 13 residues. In DNA, the CDR3 is TGTGCCAGCAGCTTAGAGGGGCCAGATTCTAAGACCTTC. It encodes CASSLEGPDSKTF.